These 18 T cell receptor beta chains share one sample of origin, sequenced in a study of a mutant IDH1 vaccine in newly diagnosed glioma (dated by TCRdb to the early 2020s). The time point label on this specimen signifies: baseline, week 1 (first vaccination visit). The label giving this sample's treatment or condition can be read as: pre-vaccination baseline after standard-of-care therapy. Library preparation used the immunoSEQ multiplex PCR assay. Held by TCRdb, this immuneACCESS table contains in-frame sequences only and omits some clones. Under half of the omission traces to an unresolved V gene where checked; the cause of the rest is unknown. In all, the sample holds around 26,000 clones, and 93% of those were seen once. Of the sample, 1% to 1.5% falls within the top ten clones. The sequencing used PBMCs, collected from a glioma patient treated with radiotherapy, temozolomide or both. These receptors were taken from a man aged 35 to 55 with glioma.

The J gene is TRBJ2-1, the V gene TRBV11-2; a weak D match, TRBD1 (6 bases). CDR1 and CDR2 (germline): SGHAT, FQNNGV. The CDR3 extends over 14 amino acids. V was shortened by 1 base and J by 4 bases, with 8 bases between the two germline ends. The CDR3 reads CASSLGDTYNEQFF. CDR3 sequence (DNA): TGTGCCAGCAGCTTAGGGGACACTTACAATGAGCAGTTCTTC.

This chain links TRBV18 with TRBJ1-4; D is uncertain. The CDR3 runs to 14 residues. Germline V gene sequence: CDR1 KGHSH, CDR2 LQKENI. The V and J ends lost 3 bases and 5 bases respectively, with 10 bases between them. The DNA for the CDR3 is TGTGCCAGCTCACCTTTGGCCGCAAATGAAAAACTGTTTTTT. This codes for CASSPLAANEKLFF.

CDR3 protein: CSVTGVQEISYNEQFF. The CDR3 coding sequence is TGCAGCGTTACCGGGGTGCAGGAGATCTCCTACAATGAGCAGTTCTTC. The chain links TRBV29-1 to TRBJ2-1; D is possibly TRBD2 (5 bases). Germline V gives CDR1 SQVTM, CDR2 ANQGSEA. V was cut by 5 bases and J by 0 bases, with 17 bases left in between. The CDR3 sequence is 16 residues long.

The chain joins TRBV9 to TRBJ1-6; possibly TRBD1 for D (6 bases). The germline V gene has CDR1 SGDLS and CDR2 YYNGEE. The CDR3 extends over 15 amino acids. Trimming cost V 3 bases and J 7 bases, with 14 bases left between them. The CDR3 DNA sequence: TGTGCCAGCAGCGAAGTGACAGGAGGGAATTCACCCCTCCACTTT. Residues: CASSEVTGGNSPLHF.

The genes are TRBV7-8 and TRBJ2-1, with 12 bases lining up with TRBD2. The CDR3 has 15 amino acids. The germline CDR1 and CDR2 sequences are SGHVS and FQNEAQ. V shed 5 bases and J 9 bases; nucleotides not matched to a gene: 8. CDR3: CASSPLAGGRSEQFF. The CDR3 DNA is TGTGCCAGCAGCCCCCTAGCGGGGGGGCGTAGTGAGCAGTTCTTC.

The V gene is TRBV18, the J gene TRBJ2-7, with TRBD1 identical over 7 bases. Looked up from germline, CDR1 is KGHSH and CDR2 is LQKENI. The CDR3 has 15 amino acids. Losses at the gene ends were 3 bases for V and 0 bases for J; bases not matched to a gene: 5. CDR3 in amino acids: CASSPFRQGSYEQYF. CDR3 bases: TGTGCCAGCTCACCTTTTAGACAGGGCTCCTACGAGCAGTACTTC.

This chain uses TRBV29-1 with TRBJ2-1; D uncertain. The CDR3 is made up of 11 amino acids. The germline gives CDR1 SQVTM, CDR2 ANQGSEA. Trimming stripped 4 bases from V and 6 bases from J, with 7 bases between. This CDR3 reads CSVVPLNEQFF. CDR3 in DNA: TGCAGCGTTGTACCGCTCAATGAGCAGTTCTTC.

The chain joins TRBV7-8 to TRBJ1-1; D is possibly TRBD1 (5 bases). The germline V gene encodes CDR1 SGHVS and CDR2 FQNEAQ. The CDR3 extends over 15 amino acids. Trimming took off 5 bases at V and 0 bases at J, with 13 bases between the two ends. CDR3 sequence: CASSDRADVNTEAFF. The CDR3 DNA follows: TGTGCCAGCAGCGACAGAGCCGATGTGAACACTGAAGCTTTCTTT.

This clone was seen a few times. A read error may produce the germline difference seen at one junction end. The rearrangement uses TRBV29-1 and TRBJ2-3; D could derive from TRBD1 or TRBD2 (7 bases each). Looked up from germline, CDR1 is SQVTM and CDR2 is ANQGSEA. This CDR3 spans 17 amino acids. CDR3 protein: CSVEGAGAPFRTDTQYF. The DNA of the CDR3 is TGCAGTGTTGAGGGGGCGGGGGCCCCTTTCCGCACAGATACGCAGTATTTT.

This clone occurred once. The genes are TRBV4-2 and TRBJ2-1; D possibly matches TRBD1 or TRBD2 (5 bases each). CDR3 length: 15 residues. V was trimmed by 0 bases and J by 10 bases, leaving 16 bases between them. Germline CDR1 reads LGHNA; CDR2 reads YNFKEQ. CDR3: CASSQERDHEGEQFF. The CDR3 bases are TGTGCCAGCAGCCAAGAGCGCGACCACGAGGGGGAGCAGTTCTTC.

V is TRBV19 and J is TRBJ2-7; D may match TRBD1 or TRBD2 (5 bases each). CDR1 and CDR2 from the germline V gene are LNHDA and SQIVND (reference sequence). V gave up 1 base and J gave up 4 bases, with 14 bases separating them. The CDR3 runs 15 residues. As DNA, the CDR3 is TGTGCCAGTAGTATAGCCGGGACGGCGACGTACGAGCAGTACTTC. Its protein product is CASSIAGTATYEQYF.

The chain uses TRBV21-1 and TRBJ2-7; the D segment call TRBD1 is taken from the table without a DNA check. TRBV21-1 is noted as a pseudogene. This CDR3 has 16 amino acids. In DNA form, the CDR3 reads TGTGCCAGCAGCAAAGTCCAGGGTCAGAGCTCCTACGAGCAGTACTTC. This translates into CASSKVQGQSSYEQYF.

The chain couples TRBV6-6 to TRBJ2-7; the D gene is possibly TRBD1 (7 bases). With 4 bases removed from V and 1 base from J, the gap between germline ends came to 17 bases. The CDR3 covers 16 residues. Germline CDR1 MNHNY, CDR2 SVGAGI (reference sequence). CDR3 DNA: TGTGCCAGCAGTTTTTCGGGGGACAGTTCTTCCTACGAGCAGTACTTC. It codes for CASSFSGDSSSYEQYF.

This clone was seen just once. V usage is TRBV5-5 and J usage is TRBJ1-4; D call uncertain. Germline V gene data show CDR1 as SGHKS and CDR2 as YYEKEE (reference sequence). The CDR3 length is 13 residues. V shed 2 bases and J shed 4 bases, with 6 bases lying between them. The CDR3 bases are TGTGCCAGCAGCTTCCAGCTTAATGAAAAACTGTTTTTT. Translated, it gives CASSFQLNEKLFF.

This sequence joins TRBV9 and TRBJ2-3; D remains unclear. The CDR3 is made up of 14 amino acids. Trimming took off 0 bases at V and 3 bases at J, with 8 bases between the two ends. Looked up from germline, CDR1 is SGDLS and CDR2 is YYNGEE. For the CDR3, the DNA is TGTGCCAGCAGCGTAGAGGGCCTAACAGATACGCAGTATTTT. Amino acids: CASSVEGLTDTQYF.

This chain joins TRBV7-9 and TRBJ2-2; 8 bases match TRBD1. Germline CDR1 reads SEHNR; CDR2 reads FQNEAQ (reference sequence). V shed 0 bases, J shed 2 bases, and the junction held 2 bases outside the gene matches. This CDR3 spans 16 amino acids. The CDR3, as DNA: TGTGCCAGCAGCTTAGCGGGACAGGTCAACACCGGGGAGCTGTTTTTT. Amino acids: CASSLAGQVNTGELFF.

The CDR3 region is CASIVGAGGPSEQYF. The CDR3 nucleotides are TGCGCCAGCATCGTTGGGGCGGGAGGGCCCTCCGAGCAGTACTTC. The J gene is TRBJ2-7, the V gene TRBV10-2; 9 nucleotides align to TRBD2. V lost 7 bases and J lost 6; bases outside the gene matches: 13. Per the germline V gene, CDR1 is WSHSY and CDR2 is SAAADI. The CDR3 loop spans 15 amino acids.

This clone was seen only once. The rearrangement joins TRBV20-1 to TRBJ2-3, with D unresolved. The germline V and J ends were trimmed by 1 base and 3 bases, with 2 bases remaining between them. Germline V lookup: CDR1 DFQATT, CDR2 SNEGSKA (reference sequence). The CDR3 is made up of 11 amino acids. CDR3 sequence (DNA): TGCAGTGCTAGAGTAACAGATACGCAGTATTTT. Its translation: CSARVTDTQYF.